The 24 T cell receptor beta chains reported below all come from one sample, sequenced in a study of CD8 T cells in ankylosing spondylitis. Study findings and constraints: Apparently characteristic of ankylosing spondylitis blood was a TCR beta motif (about 8 highly homologous variants).

No antigen has been assigned to these receptors. TCRdb re-called the 5' RACE reads with MiXCR, one entry per CDR3 protein. The top ten hold about 16% of the sample, which has a few hundred thousand distinct CDR3 sequences, 20% to 25% seen once. Sequencing was done on a sample of blood, either unsorted or a sorted T cell fraction (not recorded which). These receptors were obtained from a male donor with ankylosing spondylitis.

The rearrangement uses TRBV10-3 and TRBJ2-1, with 10 bases aligning to TRBD1. The ends lost 5 bases at V and 7 bases at J; junction bases unmatched: 5. Germline V gives CDR1 ENHRY, CDR2 SYGVKD. The CDR3 has 14 amino acids. The CDR3 DNA reads TGTGCCATCAGTCGGGACAGGGGTTCTAATGAGCAGTTCTTC. Translation: CAISRDRGSNEQFF.

The chain is built from TRBV5-1 and TRBJ1-4; 10 nucleotides align to TRBD1. Germline V lookup: CDR1 SGHRS, CDR2 YFSETQ. CDR3 length equals 18 residues. V shed 0 bases, J shed 7 bases, and the junction held 12 bases outside the gene matches. CDR3 protein: CASSLAAGTGAESEKLFF. The CDR3, as DNA: TGCGCCAGCAGCTTGGCCGCGGGGACAGGGGCGGAAAGTGAAAAACTGTTTTTT.

The chain links TRBV27 to TRBJ1-1; TRBD1 might be the D (6 bases). Germline V gene data show CDR1 as MNHEY and CDR2 as SMNVEV (reference sequence). The CDR3 is made up of 14 amino acids. Trimming left V 2 bases short and J 0 bases short, with 7 bases between. The CDR3: CASSLNRVNTEAFF. CDR3 coding DNA: TGTGCCAGCAGTTTAAACAGGGTGAACACTGAAGCTTTCTTT.

This clonotype has only a few counts. CDR3 loop: CSVEWGLNTEAFF. CDR3 DNA: TGCAGCGTTGAATGGGGACTGAACACTGAAGCTTTCTTT. V and J are TRBV29-1 and TRBJ1-1; weak D call: TRBD1 (5 bases). The V and J ends lost 2 bases and 0 bases respectively, with 7 bases between them. The CDR3 extends over 13 amino acids. Germline V gives CDR1 SQVTM, CDR2 ANQGSEA. Full variable domain (outside the CDR3, taken from reference TRBV29-1 and TRBJ1-1): SAVISQKPSRDICQRGTSLTIQCQVDSQVTMMFWYRQQPGQSLTLIATANQGSEATYESGFVIDKFPISRPNLTFSTLTVSNMSPEDSSIYLCSVEWGLNTEAFFGQGTRLTVV.

This clonotype occurred a few times. The V call is TRBV10-3, the J call TRBJ1-4; 9 nucleotides match TRBD1. The germline V gene has CDR1 ENHRY and CDR2 SYGVKD. V lost 10 bases, J lost 0 bases, and 6 bases stayed unmatched. The CDR3 loop spans 15 amino acids. The CDR3 nucleotides are TGTGCCACGCGGGACAGGGATACAACTAATGAAAAACTGTTTTTT. Amino acid sequence: CATRDRDTTNEKLFF.

The genes are TRBV7-2 and TRBJ1-1, with D maybe TRBD1 (6 bases). This CDR3 is 15 amino acids long. Germline loops: CDR1 SGHTA, CDR2 FQGNSA. The V end was cut by 1 base, the J end by 5 bases, with 14 bases between. The CDR3 sequence is CASSLVTGAGTEAFF. CDR3 in DNA: TGTGCCAGCAGCTTAGTGACGGGGGCTGGGACTGAAGCTTTCTTT.

J is TRBJ1-5 and V is TRBV20-1, with TRBD1 matching 10 bases. The CDR3 is 15 amino acids. CDR1 and CDR2 (germline): DFQATT, SNEGSKA (reference sequence). J was trimmed by 7 bases and V by 2 bases; bases with no gene match: 8. Written as DNA, the CDR3 is TGCAGTGCTAGACCGGGACAGGGGAATGGACAGCCCCAGCATTTT. This codes for CSARPGQGNGQPQHF.

The chain combines TRBV5-1 with TRBJ1-2; D unclear. Trimming left V 4 bases short and J 3 bases short, with 13 bases between. CDR3 size: 14 residues. Germline V gene data show CDR1 as SGHRS and CDR2 as YFSETQ. CDR3: CASSEGSGYYGYTF. The DNA for the CDR3 is TGCGCCAGCAGCGAAGGGAGCGGGTACTATGGCTACACCTTC. The complete variable domain, with remaining parts taken from reference TRBV5-1 and TRBJ1-2, reads KAGVTQTPRYLIKTRGQQVTLSCSPISGHRSVSWYQQTPGQGLQFLFEYFSETQRNKGNFPGRFSGRQFSNSRSEMNVSTLELGDSALYLCASSEGSGYYGYTFGSGTRLTVV.

The J gene is TRBJ2-1, the V gene TRBV19; TRBD2 matches at 12 bases. This CDR3 region has 14 residues. V lost 7 bases and J lost 8; bases outside the gene matches: 6. Germline CDR1 LNHDA, CDR2 SQIVND (reference sequence). This CDR3 is CASKSTSGSDEQFF. The CDR3 DNA sequence: TGTGCCAGTAAATCGACTAGCGGGAGCGATGAGCAGTTCTTC.

This sequence joins TRBV3-1 and TRBJ1-5, with D possibly matching TRBD1 (5 bases). The CDR3 covers 14 residues. Trimming removed 1 base from V and 7 bases from J, with 11 bases in between. The germline V gene has CDR1 LGHDT and CDR2 YNNKEL (reference sequence). DNA of the CDR3: TGTGCCAGCAGCCAAGGCAGGGCTGGCCAGCCCCAGCATTTT. As protein: CASSQGRAGQPQHF. The whole variable domain, filled in from reference TRBV3-1 and TRBJ1-5, reads DTAVSQTPKYLVTQMGNDKSIKCEQNLGHDTMYWYKQDSKKFLKIMFSYNNKELIINETVPNRFSPKSPDKAHLNLHINSLELGDSAVYFCASSQGRAGQPQHFGDGTRLSIL.

This sequence joins TRBV28 and TRBJ2-7, with D unclear. This CDR3 spans 12 amino acids. Trimming took 6 bases from V and 0 from J, leaving 6 bases between them. Germline V lookup: CDR1 MDHEN, CDR2 SYDVKM. The CDR3 coding sequence is TGTGCCAGCAGAGGCAGCTCCTACGAGCAGTACTTC. Its translation is CASRGSSYEQYF.

The chain employs TRBV10-3 and TRBJ2-2; no reliable D call. The V gene lost 5 bases and the J gene lost 6 bases, with 19 bases spanning the gap. This CDR3 region has 16 residues. Germline V gene data show CDR1 as ENHRY and CDR2 as SYGVKD. The CDR3 loop reads CAISLNPGPDPGELFF. Here the CDR3 DNA reads TGTGCCATCAGTCTCAACCCGGGCCCCGACCCCGGGGAGCTGTTTTTT.

J is TRBJ2-5 and V is TRBV7-9, with 7 bases identical to TRBD2. The CDR3 extends over 15 amino acids. V was clipped by 4 bases and J by 6 bases; unmatched bases: 11. Per germline, CDR1 SEHNR and CDR2 FQNEAQ (reference sequence). The CDR3 nucleotides are TGTGCCAGCAGCTCCCGGGGAGGGCCGGTGAAGACCCAGTACTTC. This sequence encodes CASSSRGGPVKTQYF.

The chain uses TRBV6-5 and TRBJ1-1; weak D call: TRBD1 (5 bases). V gave up 2 bases and J gave up 4 bases, with 17 bases separating them. CDR1 is MNHEY and CDR2 is SVGAGI in the germline V gene. CDR3 length equals 16 residues. As DNA, the CDR3 is TGTGCCAGCAGTTACCAGTCTGGGGCGGGGGTCACTGAAGCTTTCTTT. It translates to CASSYQSGAGVTEAFF.

This clonotype appeared a few times. The chain uses TRBV10-3 and TRBJ2-5, with no clear D. V was pared by 5 bases and J by 3 bases, with 7 bases between. The CDR3 is 12 residues long. From germline, CDR1 is ENHRY and CDR2 SYGVKD. DNA of the CDR3: TGTGCCATCAGTCACACCGAAGAGACCCAGTACTTC. This sequence encodes CAISHTEETQYF.

The chain is built from TRBV29-1 and TRBJ2-2; 11 positions match TRBD2. The V and J ends lost 7 bases and 7 bases, in that order; junction bases with no gene match: 8. This CDR3 is 14 amino acids long. Looked up from germline, CDR1 is SQVTM and CDR2 is ANQGSEA. DNA of the CDR3: TGCAGCGCCGGACTAGCGGGTGATGGCGGGGAGCTGTTTTTT. It encodes CSAGLAGDGGELFF.

This clonotype showed up just a few times. V and J are TRBV5-1 and TRBJ2-3, with D unclear. The V gene lost 1 base and the J gene lost 2 bases, with 11 bases spanning the gap. The CDR3 has 15 residues. Germline lookup yields CDR1 SGHRS and CDR2 YFSETQ. The CDR3 region is CASSLSGSYTDTQYF. Here the CDR3 DNA reads TGCGCCAGCAGCTTGTCTGGCAGTTACACAGATACGCAGTATTTT.

This clonotype showed up just a few times. The J gene is TRBJ2-5, the V gene TRBV5-1, with 10 bases identical to TRBD2. The CDR3 sequence is 16 residues long. V trimming: 4 bases; J trimming: 4 bases; junction bases outside the gene matches: 10. CDR1 and CDR2 (germline): SGHRS, YFSETQ. The CDR3 region has the DNA TGCGCCAGCAGCCCACGGACTAGCGGTCATGGAGAGACCCAGTACTTC. It encodes CASSPRTSGHGETQYF.

This clonotype has only a few counts. The chain combines TRBV3-1 with TRBJ1-1; D is undetermined. Germline assignment: CDR1 LGHDT and CDR2 YNNKEL (reference sequence). This CDR3 is 13 amino acids long. V dropped 2 bases and J dropped 6 bases, with 10 bases sitting between them. The CDR3 DNA reads as TGTGCCAGCAGCCAATTTGGGCCTGCTGAAGCTTTCTTT. Protein: CASSQFGPAEAFF. The full variable domain, with the rest looked up from reference TRBV3-1 and TRBJ1-1, is DTAVSQTPKYLVTQMGNDKSIKCEQNLGHDTMYWYKQDSKKFLKIMFSYNNKELIINETVPNRFSPKSPDKAHLNLHINSLELGDSAVYFCASSQFGPAEAFFGQGTRLTVV.

This clonotype was seen a few times. This chain links TRBV15 with TRBJ2-3; 8 nucleotides agree with TRBD2. This CDR3 contains 14 residues. The germline CDR1 and CDR2 sequences are LNHNV and YYDKDF (reference sequence). V lost 6 bases and J lost 3; bases outside the gene matches: 5. Here the CDR3 DNA reads TGTGCCACCAGGGTGGCGGGAGGAACAGATACGCAGTATTTT. The encoded protein is CATRVAGGTDTQYF.

The chain employs TRBV4-2 and TRBJ2-1; the D gene is possibly TRBD1 (7 bases). This CDR3 contains 15 residues. Germline V lookup: CDR1 LGHNA, CDR2 YNFKEQ. V shed 0 bases and J shed 7 bases, with 13 bases lying between them. CDR3 sequence (DNA): TGTGCCAGCAGCCAAGAAGGCAGGGGGGAGAATGAGCAGTTCTTC. Amino acids: CASSQEGRGENEQFF.

This clonotype was counted ten times or more. The gene calls are TRBV10-3 and TRBJ2-5; TRBD2 might be the D (6 bases). The CDR3 is 11 residues long. Germline CDR1 ENHRY, CDR2 SYGVKD. V was trimmed by 8 bases and J by 5 bases, leaving 9 bases between them. The CDR3 DNA reads TGTGCCATCGGAGGGATGGAGACCCAGTACTTC. Translating gives CAIGGMETQYF.

This clonotype has just a few counts. V gene TRBV28 combines with J gene TRBJ2-7; TRBD1 matches at 10 bases. The CDR3 consists of 16 residues. CDR1 and CDR2 from the germline V gene are MDHEN and SYDVKM. Germline trimming cut 5 bases from V and 2 bases from J; bases unmatched to any gene: 9. CDR3 bases: TGTGCCAGCAGTGGTTCCGGGACAGGGGCAACCTACGAGCAGTACTTC. Protein sequence: CASSGSGTGATYEQYF.

J is TRBJ2-5 and V is TRBV20-1; the match to TRBD1 covers 9 bases. The CDR3 totals 15 residues. Trimming removed 1 base from V and 5 bases from J; junction bases left unmatched: 8. Looked up from germline, CDR1 is DFQATT and CDR2 is SNEGSKA (reference sequence). The CDR3 loop reads CSARAPGQGGETQYF. The CDR3 nucleotides read TGCAGTGCTAGAGCGCCGGGACAGGGAGGCGAGACCCAGTACTTC.